The 22 T cell receptor beta chains below come from one sample, sequenced in a study of blood T cell repertoires in COVID-19. Generated by immunoSEQ multiplex PCR, the TCRdb table keeps only in-frame clones and is missing some. The sample records over 10,000 clones, 88% being singletons. Sequencing was done on a sample of peripheral blood. The receptor source for this set is a human donor in a cohort sampled during active COVID-19.

The V call is TRBV5-1, the J call TRBJ1-1; D may be TRBD1 (6 bases). This CDR3 region has 14 residues. CDR1 and CDR2 from the germline V gene are SGHRS and YFSETQ. Trimming stripped 0 bases from V and 5 bases from J, with 11 bases between. Written as DNA, the CDR3 is TGCGCCAGCAGCTTGGCCGCAGGGGAGACTGAAGCTTTCTTT. Residues: CASSLAAGETEAFF. Variable domain in full (rest from reference TRBV5-1 and TRBJ1-1): KAGVTQTPRYLIKTRGQQVTLSCSPISGHRSVSWYQQTPGQGLQFLFEYFSETQRNKGNFPGRFSGRQFSNSRSEMNVSTLELGDSALYLCASSLAAGETEAFFGQGTRLTVV.

The chain carries TRBV5-5 and TRBJ1-6; D perhaps matches TRBD1 (6 bases). The CDR3 spans 16 residues. Trimming cost V 0 bases and J 9 bases, with 16 bases left between them. Germline loops: CDR1 SGHKS, CDR2 YYEKEE (reference sequence). The CDR3, as DNA: TGTGCCAGCAGCTTGGTAGGGGACATTAGGAGTTCACCCCTCCACTTT. Its protein is CASSLVGDIRSSPLHF.

The chain links TRBV7-9 to TRBJ2-1; 11 positions agree with TRBD2. This CDR3 contains 17 residues. Per germline, CDR1 SEHNR and CDR2 FQNEAQ (reference sequence). J lost 4 bases, V lost 5 bases, and 10 bases had no gene match. The CDR3 reads CASSRPKTSGGYNEQFF. CDR3 in DNA: TGTGCCAGCAGCCGCCCCAAAACTAGCGGGGGATACAATGAGCAGTTCTTC.

The chain uses TRBV9 and TRBJ2-1; TRBD1 matches at 10 bases. Germline values: CDR1 SGDLS, CDR2 YYNGEE. V lost 1 base, J lost 8 bases, and 9 bases stayed unmatched. The CDR3 extends over 16 amino acids. CDR3 nucleotide sequence: TGTGCCAGCAGCGTATTTCCGGGACAGGGGACAGATGAGCAGTTCTTC. Translating gives CASSVFPGQGTDEQFF.

The rearrangement joins TRBV7-3 to TRBJ2-1, with D perhaps TRBD2 (6 bases). The CDR3 covers 16 residues. From germline, CDR1 is SGHTA and CDR2 FQGTGA. With 5 bases removed from V and 1 base from J, the gap between germline ends came to 15 bases. The DNA of the CDR3 is TGTGCCAGCAGCGTCACCGGGACTCCATCCTACAATGAGCAGTTCTTC. Protein sequence: CASSVTGTPSYNEQFF.

The chain employs TRBV18 and TRBJ2-6; D is possibly TRBD2 (7 bases). V shed 2 bases and J shed 4 bases, with 12 bases lying between them. The CDR3 length is 16 residues. The germline V gene encodes CDR1 KGHSH and CDR2 LQKENI. The CDR3 is CASSPFGGPGANVLTF. The CDR3 DNA reads as TGTGCCAGCTCACCATTCGGGGGGCCCGGGGCCAACGTCCTGACTTTC.

The J gene is TRBJ2-1, the V gene TRBV7-2; D not resolved. Per the germline V gene, CDR1 is SGHTA and CDR2 is FQGNSA. V lost 0 bases, J lost 1 base, and 7 bases lay in between. CDR3 length equals 15 residues. CDR3 sequence (DNA): TGTGCCAGCAGCTTAGCGTTTGCGTCCTACAATGAGCAGTTCTTC. This translates into CASSLAFASYNEQFF.

This clone has only a few counts. The CDR3 loop is CASTGTGVGYTF. For the CDR3, the DNA is TGTGCCAGTACCGGGACAGGGGTTGGCTACACCTTC. The chain couples TRBV10-3 to TRBJ1-2; TRBD1 aligns across 10 bases. CDR3 size: 12 residues. Germline V gives CDR1 ENHRY, CDR2 SYGVKD. J gave up 7 bases and V 10 bases, and 6 bases lay outside the gene matches.

The chain joins TRBV6-2 or TRBV6-3 to TRBJ2-3, with a possible D match to TRBD1 (5 bases). Germline-derived CDR1 and CDR2 are MNHEY and SVGEGT. The V end lost 0 bases, the J end lost 8 bases, and 9 bases lay between the germline ends. The CDR3 length is 13 residues. The CDR3 nucleotides are TGTGCCAGCAGTTACTCAAGGGGTCCTACGCAGTATTTT. It encodes CASSYSRGPTQYF.

The rearrangement links TRBV6-4 to TRBJ1-2; D remains ambiguous. V dropped 0 bases and J dropped 7 bases, with 12 bases sitting between them. Germline-derived CDR1 and CDR2 are MRHNA and SNTAGT. The CDR3 has 14 residues. This chain's CDR3 is CASSDSTNRGGYTF. DNA of the CDR3: TGTGCCAGCAGTGACTCGACCAACCGGGGTGGCTACACCTTC.

The chain carries TRBV24-1 and TRBJ2-5, with a possible D match to TRBD2 (6 bases). Per germline, CDR1 KGHDR and CDR2 SFDVKD. Trimming left V 5 bases short and J 7 bases short, with 10 bases between. This CDR3 spans 12 amino acids. CDR3 DNA: TGTGCCACCAGTGGGGACTTAGGGACCCAGTACTTC. Translated: CATSGDLGTQYF.

This clone was seen once. The DNA of the CDR3 is TGTGCCAGCGGTGGGCTAGCGGGGGGCGAGCAGTACTTC. Translation gives CASGGLAGGEQYF. The chain has TRBV7-9 and TRBJ2-7; TRBD2 agrees at 11 bases. The CDR3 spans 13 residues. In germline, CDR1 is SEHNR, CDR2 FQNEAQ (reference sequence). Trimming took 8 bases from V and 6 from J; bases not matched to a gene: 6.

The rearrangement links TRBV2 to TRBJ2-1, with 11 bases fitting TRBD2. The ends lost 2 bases at V and 6 bases at J; junction bases unmatched: 9. The CDR3 extends over 17 amino acids. Looked up from germline, CDR1 is SNHLY and CDR2 is FYNNEI. CDR3 DNA: TGTGCCAGCAGTGAAACCGGCGCTAGCGGGGGGTTCAATGAGCAGTTCTTC. It is translated as CASSETGASGGFNEQFF.

V and J are TRBV5-4 and TRBJ1-1, with D hard to call. Trimming shortened V by 0 bases and J by 1 base, and 7 bases separated the two germline ends. Germline-derived CDR1 and CDR2 are SGHNT and YYREEE (reference sequence). The CDR3 is 14 residues long. In DNA, the CDR3 is TGTGCCAGCAGCTTGGGGCTTAAGAACACTGAAGCTTTCTTT. Its translation is CASSLGLKNTEAFF. Complete variable domain (other parts from reference TRBV5-4 and TRBJ1-1): ETGVTQSPTHLIKTRGQQVTLRCSSQSGHNTVSWYQQALGQGPQFIFQYYREEENGRGNFPPRFSGLQFPNYSSELNVNALELDDSALYLCASSLGLKNTEAFFGQGTRLTVV.

The chain has TRBV7-7 and TRBJ2-5, with 9 bases aligning to TRBD1. The length of the CDR3 is 13 residues. Germline trimming cut 8 bases from V and 0 bases from J; bases unmatched to any gene: 1. The germline CDR1 and CDR2 sequences are SSHAT and FNYEAQ (reference sequence). CDR3 nucleotide sequence: TGTGCCAGCGGGACAGGGAACCAAGAGACCCAGTACTTC. This encodes CASGTGNQETQYF.

This clone was counted once. The rearrangement links TRBV19 to TRBJ2-3; TRBD1 might be the D (5 bases). In germline, CDR1 is LNHDA, CDR2 SQIVND (reference sequence). Trimming left V 1 base short and J 2 bases short, with 10 bases between. The CDR3 loop spans 15 amino acids. The CDR3 is CASSIGGRHTDTQYF. The CDR3 DNA reads TGTGCCAGTAGTATAGGGGGCCGCCACACAGATACGCAGTATTTT.

The gene calls are TRBV29-1 and TRBJ2-1; TRBD1 matches 8 bases. Germline trimming cut 5 bases from V and 3 bases from J; bases unmatched to any gene: 9. Germline CDR1 reads SQVTM; CDR2 reads ANQGSEA. The length of the CDR3 is 15 residues. The CDR3 region has the DNA TGCAGCGTTTTCTCCTCTGGACAGGGCTACAATGAGCAGTTCTTC. Its translation: CSVFSSGQGYNEQFF.

The rearrangement links TRBV11-2 to TRBJ2-4, with D perhaps matching TRBD2 (8 bases). The CDR3 loop spans 14 amino acids. The germline gives CDR1 SGHAT, CDR2 FQNNGV. The V end lost 5 bases, the J end lost 13 bases, and 21 bases lay between the germline ends. The CDR3 loop reads CASSPRGGDSLQYF. CDR3 coding DNA: TGTGCCAGCAGCCCACGGGGGGGGGACAGTCTCCAGTACTTC.

CDR3 loop: CASSLGSTGAGELFF. The CDR3 DNA reads TGTGCCAGCAGCTTAGGGTCGACGGGAGCCGGGGAGCTGTTTTTT. This chain links TRBV7-9 with TRBJ2-2; a possible D gene is TRBD2 (6 bases). Germline CDR1 is SEHNR and CDR2 is FQNEAQ (reference sequence). The CDR3 consists of 15 residues. The ends were cut back, 1 base at V and 6 bases at J, with 12 bases in the middle.

This chain links TRBV28 with TRBJ1-5; no clear D. The V gene's germline CDR1 is MDHEN and CDR2 SYDVKM. The CDR3 is made up of 13 amino acids. The V gene lost 3 bases and the J gene lost 9 bases, with 12 bases spanning the gap. For the CDR3, the DNA is TGTGCCAGCAGTTTTGAGGGCTTGCGGCCCCAGCATTTT. Translation gives CASSFEGLRPQHF.

The V and J genes are TRBV5-6 and TRBJ2-5; maybe TRBD2 (5 bases). V was shortened by 1 base and J by 7 bases, with 14 bases between the two germline ends. Germline V lookup: CDR1 SGHDT, CDR2 YYEEEE. The CDR3 spans 14 residues. CDR3 in DNA: TGTGCCAGCAGCTTGCCAGGCACCGCGGGGACCCAGTACTTC. It encodes CASSLPGTAGTQYF.

The chain links TRBV5-6 to TRBJ2-2; the match to TRBD1 covers 8 bases. The junction had 5 bases not matched to a gene; V was cut back by 7 bases and J by 3 bases. In germline, CDR1 is SGHDT, CDR2 YYEEEE. CDR3 length: 14 amino acids. CDR3 in DNA: TGTGCCAGCCGTAGGACAGGGTACACCGGGGAGCTGTTTTTT. It yields the protein CASRRTGYTGELFF. Together with reference TRBV5-6 and TRBJ2-2, the CDR3 gives the full variable domain: DAGVTQSPTHLIKTRGQQVTLRCSPKSGHDTVSWYQQALGQGPQFIFQYYEEEERQRGNFPDRFSGHQFPNYSSELNVNALLLGDSALYLCASRRTGYTGELFFGEGSRLTVL.